This TCR beta chain is from a study of early T cells in non-severe SARS-CoV-2 infection. Findings and limits, study-wide: VDJdb-based matching was biased toward anti-spike CD8 responses and missed private and CD4 specificities.

Tagging with unique molecular identifiers was applied to individual cDNA molecules. Each CDR3 protein is one row after TCRdb ran MiXCR on the 5' RACE reads. The sample shows some 96,000 distinct CDR3 sequences, about 11% of them seen only once. This clonotype was observed a handful of times. The antigen remains undetermined. With 8 bases removed from V and 6 bases from J, the gap between germline ends came to 16 bases. The CDR3 has 13 amino acids. From germline, CDR1 is MGHDK and CDR2 SYGVNS. Specimen: whole blood, collected at baseline. This TCR was recovered from an adult who was a healthcare worker with PCR-confirmed SARS-CoV-2 infection or an uninfected control (not recorded which). The chain uses TRBV25-1 and TRBJ1-1; possibly TRBD1 for D (5 bases). The DNA for the CDR3 is TGTGCCAGCGGGACGGGCGAAGGGGCTGAAGCTTTCTTT. Translating it yields CASGTGEGAEAFF.